This T cell receptor beta chain was observed in a study of breast tumors, draining lymph nodes, adjacent tissues. MiXCR, run by TCRdb on the multiplex PCR reads, gives a single entry per CDR3 protein. The sample comprises some 100,000 distinct CDR3 sequences, around 21% of which are singletons, and roughly 1.2% rests with the top ten. Axillary draining lymph nodes of breast cancer patients supplied the node samples. This CDR3 has 17 amino acids. The V end was cut by 4 bases, the J end by 2 bases, with 19 bases between. Germline V gene lookup returns CDR1 SGHRS and CDR2 YFSETQ. Findings of the study overall: Tumors had less TCR diversity than lymph nodes, more than nontumor tissue. Tumor and nontumor repertoires were significantly more similar in luminal-like than in basal-like breast cancer. That most tumor T cells come from lymph nodes remained unproven.

This clonotype appeared many times. Its antigen is undetermined. Source material: axillary lymph node tissue. The clonotype was recovered from a female donor with breast cancer. Some clones in this sample may be carry-over from other donors' samples. The gene calls are TRBV5-1 and TRBJ2-1; TRBD1 or TRBD2 may be the D gene (5 bases each). The CDR3 coding sequence is TGCGCCAGCAGCCCCACCGAGGGACGAATGGCCTACAATGAGCAGTTCTTC. Its protein is CASSPTEGRMAYNEQFF.